These 24 T cell receptor beta chains came from one sample sequenced in a study of blood T cell repertoires in COVID-19. Sequencing was performed with immunoSEQ multiplex PCR; in TCRdb, only in-frame clones are kept and a portion is missing. Of 200,000 to 250,000 clones listed, approximately 90% are singletons. Sequencing was performed on peripheral blood. The source is a woman in her forties with acute or convalescent COVID-19.

In DNA form, the CDR3 reads TGTGCCAGTAGTCCAACAGGATACCAAGAGACCCAGTACTTC. Protein sequence: CASSPTGYQETQYF. The V and J genes are TRBV19 and TRBJ2-5; weak D call: TRBD1 (5 bases). The CDR3 sequence is 14 residues long. The V end was cut by 5 bases, the J end by 0 bases, with 10 bases between. The V gene's germline CDR1 is LNHDA and CDR2 SQIVND (reference sequence).

The rearrangement uses TRBV12-3 or TRBV12-4 and TRBJ1-6; the D is unclear. This CDR3 contains 12 residues. V lost 2 bases to trimming and J lost 9 bases, with 5 bases between them. Written as DNA, the CDR3 is TGTGCCAGCAGTTTACACGGTTCACCCCTCCACTTT. Amino acids: CASSLHGSPLHF.

The V call is TRBV19, the J call TRBJ1-2; D perhaps matches TRBD1 (6 bases). V dropped 7 bases and J dropped 2 bases, with 14 bases sitting between them. This CDR3 region has 14 residues. Germline V CDR1 and CDR2: LNHDA, SQIVND (reference sequence). CDR3 sequence (DNA): TGTGCCAGTATCCGGACAGCGGAAAACTATGGCTACACCTTC. Translated, it gives CASIRTAENYGYTF.

This clone was seen a single time. The CDR3 DNA follows: TGTGCCAGCTCACGGGAGACTAACCCAAACTTCTATAATTCACCCCTCCACTTT. This gives the protein CASSRETNPNFYNSPLHF. The chain has TRBV18 and TRBJ1-6; D unclear. Germline loops: CDR1 KGHSH, CDR2 LQKENI. V lost 4 bases, J lost 3 bases, and 19 bases lay in between. The CDR3 is 18 amino acids. Complete variable domain (other parts from reference TRBV18 and TRBJ1-6): NAGVMQNPRHLVRRRGQEARLRCSPMKGHSHVYWYRQLPEEGLKFMVYLQKENIIDESGMPKERFSAEFPKEGPSILRIQQVVRGDSAAYFCASSRETNPNFYNSPLHFGNGTRLTVT.

The chain employs TRBV28 and TRBJ1-3; 7 bases align to TRBD1. With V trimmed by 8 bases and J by 0 bases, 10 bases remained unmatched. CDR3 length: 16 amino acids. CDR1 is MDHEN and CDR2 is SYDVKM in the germline V gene. The CDR3: CASGNTRQGSGNTIYF. In DNA, the CDR3 is TGTGCCAGCGGAAACACACGACAGGGCTCTGGAAACACCATATATTTT.

The chain uses TRBV5-6 and TRBJ1-1; weak D call: TRBD1 (6 bases). Per germline, CDR1 SGHDT and CDR2 YYEEEE. The CDR3 consists of 15 residues. Trimming removed 2 bases at V and 4 bases at J, with 15 bases between. The CDR3 coding sequence is TGTGCCAGCAGCTTTTCGGGGACATTGAGCACTGAAGCTTTCTTT. This gives the protein CASSFSGTLSTEAFF.

The chain has TRBV5-1 and TRBJ2-5; no clear D. Trimming stripped 0 bases from V and 5 bases from J, with 14 bases between. Germline V gene lookup returns CDR1 SGHRS and CDR2 YFSETQ. The CDR3 sequence is 15 residues long. The CDR3 protein is CASSLAEASPETQYF. Here the CDR3 DNA reads TGCGCCAGCAGCTTGGCCGAGGCATCCCCCGAGACCCAGTACTTC.

This chain joins TRBV6-6 and TRBJ1-5; D call uncertain. This CDR3 region has 16 residues. The V end was cut by 7 bases, the J end by 1 base, with 17 bases between. Per the germline V gene, CDR1 is MNHNY and CDR2 is SVGAGI (reference sequence). CDR3 sequence (DNA): TGTGCCAGCACCCTACTTGAAGGAGGAAGCAATCAGCCCCAGCATTTT. Its protein product is CASTLLEGGSNQPQHF.

The chain has TRBV9 and TRBJ2-7, with D maybe TRBD2 (7 bases). This CDR3 has 15 residues. Trimming took 2 bases from V and 0 from J, leaving 12 bases between them. Germline V CDR1 and CDR2: SGDLS, YYNGEE. The CDR3 DNA sequence: TGTGCCAGCAGCGTCGGGGCGGGGGCCTCCTACGAGCAGTACGTC. It yields the protein CASSVGAGASYEQYV.

The table lists this clone with a count of one. The chain couples TRBV6-6 to TRBJ2-5, with a possible D match to TRBD2 (5 bases). The CDR3 contains 14 residues. Germline V CDR1 and CDR2: MNHNY, SVGAGI (reference sequence). The V end lost 2 bases, the J end lost 5 bases, and 12 bases lay between the germline ends. The CDR3 reads CASSYVRGSETQYF. CDR3 coding DNA: TGTGCCAGCAGTTACGTCCGGGGTTCGGAGACCCAGTACTTC.

The chain uses TRBV15 and TRBJ1-2; TRBD1 might be the D (5 bases). The CDR3 has 13 amino acids. V shed 6 bases and J shed 4 bases, with 12 bases lying between them. CDR1 is LNHNV and CDR2 is YYDKDF in the germline V gene (reference sequence). CDR3 in amino acids: CATRPLTVYGYTF. The CDR3 coding sequence is TGTGCCACCAGGCCGTTGACAGTCTATGGCTACACCTTC. Combining the CDR3 with reference TRBV15 and TRBJ1-2 gives the whole variable domain DAMVIQNPRYQVTQFGKPVTLSCSQTLNHNVMYWYQQKSSQAPKLLFHYYDKDFNNEADTPDNFQSRRPNTSFCFLDIRSPGLGDTAMYLCATRPLTVYGYTFGSGTRLTVV.

CDR3 region: CASSEWHQETQYF. CDR3 coding DNA: TGTGCCAGCAGTGAGTGGCACCAAGAGACCCAGTACTTC. V is TRBV2 and J is TRBJ2-5; no firm D call. Germline loops: CDR1 SNHLY, CDR2 FYNNEI. This CDR3 comprises 13 residues. V lost 3 bases and J lost 0, with 5 bases in between.

The chain recombines TRBV5-6 with TRBJ2-3, with 8 bases lining up with TRBD2. V trimming: 5 bases; J trimming: 6 bases; junction bases outside the gene matches: 11. Germline CDR1 is SGHDT and CDR2 is YYEEEE. CDR3 length: 15 amino acids. The CDR3 here is CASRTFSGVGDTQYF. In DNA, the CDR3 is TGTGCCAGCAGAACTTTTAGCGGGGTGGGGGATACGCAGTATTTT.

The chain uses TRBV5-1 and TRBJ2-5; a weak D match, TRBD1 (6 bases). Germline V gives CDR1 SGHRS, CDR2 YFSETQ. The CDR3 runs 14 residues. The V end lost 0 bases, the J end lost 3 bases, and 9 bases lay between the germline ends. CDR3 region: CASSLVYREETQYF. Written as DNA, the CDR3 is TGCGCCAGCAGCTTGGTGTACAGGGAAGAGACCCAGTACTTC.

V gene TRBV19 combines with J gene TRBJ1-1, with TRBD1 identical over 11 bases. Per the germline V gene, CDR1 is LNHDA and CDR2 is SQIVND (reference sequence). The CDR3 totals 14 residues. J lost 10 bases, V lost 6 bases, and 10 bases had no gene match. For the CDR3, the DNA is TGTGCCAGTAGCCTGGGACAGGGGGTGGAGGTAGCTTTCTTT. It yields the protein CASSLGQGVEVAFF. The full variable domain, completed using reference TRBV19 and TRBJ1-1, is DGGITQSPKYLFRKEGQNVTLSCEQNLNHDAMYWYRQDPGQGLRLIYYSQIVNDFQKGDIAEGYSVSREKKESFPLTVTSAQKNPTAFYLCASSLGQGVEVAFFGQGTRLTVV.

V is TRBV5-1 and J is TRBJ2-1; possibly TRBD1 for D (5 bases). V dropped 0 bases and J dropped 6 bases, with 13 bases sitting between them. CDR1 is SGHRS, CDR2 YFSETQ, per germline. The CDR3 has 15 residues. The CDR3 loop reads CASSLAAGPPNEQFF. CDR3 bases: TGCGCCAGCAGCTTGGCCGCAGGGCCGCCCAATGAGCAGTTCTTC.

V is TRBV9 and J is TRBJ2-5, with a tentative D call TRBD2 (5 bases). V was trimmed by 2 bases and J by 13 bases, leaving 18 bases between them. Germline V gene data show CDR1 as SGDLS and CDR2 as YYNGEE. The length of the CDR3 is 13 residues. CDR3 bases: TGTGCCAGCAGCGTCGAACCCGGACTTGACGGGTACTTC. Protein product: CASSVEPGLDGYF.

The rearrangement uses TRBV11-3 and TRBJ2-5; TRBD2 matches at 8 bases. Trimming removed 2 bases from V and 4 bases from J; junction bases left unmatched: 9. The CDR3 consists of 16 residues. Per germline, CDR1 SGHNT and CDR2 YENEEA. In DNA, the CDR3 is TGTGCCAGCAGCTTATCTCGGGGGGGGTTAGGAGAGACCCAGTACTTC. Encoded protein: CASSLSRGGLGETQYF.

As for this clone: Within the sample, other DNA sequences also encode this same CDR3. The chain couples TRBV5-1 to TRBJ1-2, with D perhaps TRBD1 (6 bases). In germline, CDR1 is SGHRS, CDR2 YFSETQ. This CDR3 spans 13 amino acids. Trimming shortened V by 0 bases and J by 6 bases, and 9 bases separated the two germline ends. CDR3 in DNA: TGCGCCAGCAGCTTGGGGCAGGGGCATGGCTACACCTTC. The encoded protein is CASSLGQGHGYTF.

The rearrangement uses TRBV7-2 and TRBJ1-4; D possibly corresponds to TRBD1 (5 bases). Trimming cost V 1 base and J 0 bases, with 18 bases left between them. This CDR3 is 19 amino acids long. Germline assignment: CDR1 SGHTA and CDR2 FQGNSA. The CDR3, as DNA: TGTGCCAGCAGCTTAGGTTGGGCAGGGAGGCACTCAACTAATGAAAAACTGTTTTTT. Amino acid sequence: CASSLGWAGRHSTNEKLFF.

This clone was detected only once. The V gene is TRBV29-1, the J gene TRBJ1-2; D unresolved. Trimming left V 5 bases short and J 0 bases short, with 10 bases between. Germline V gene sequence: CDR1 SQVTM, CDR2 ANQGSEA. This CDR3 has 13 residues. CDR3 residues: CSVNETPNYGYTF. The CDR3 DNA follows: TGCAGCGTTAATGAGACTCCTAACTATGGCTACACCTTC.

The chain is built from TRBV19 and TRBJ2-5; 9 nucleotides agree with TRBD2. In germline, CDR1 is LNHDA, CDR2 SQIVND (reference sequence). The CDR3 length is 16 residues. The V gene end was trimmed by 8 bases and the J gene end by 2 bases; junction bases not matched to a gene: 12. CDR3 residues: CASSQSLAGGQETQYF. Written as DNA, the CDR3 is TGTGCCAGTTCACAAAGCCTTGCGGGGGGGCAAGAGACCCAGTACTTC.

The genes are TRBV9 and TRBJ1-4; TRBD1 agrees at 7 bases. Germline V gene lookup returns CDR1 SGDLS and CDR2 YYNGEE. V was clipped by 3 bases and J by 6 bases; unmatched bases: 8. The CDR3 has 15 residues. CDR3 residues: CASSARTGAYEKLFF. CDR3 bases: TGTGCCAGCAGCGCCCGGACAGGAGCCTATGAAAAACTGTTTTTT.

The chain joins TRBV5-1 to TRBJ1-5; tentative D call: TRBD1 (5 bases). Germline V lookup: CDR1 SGHRS, CDR2 YFSETQ. The CDR3 length is 15 residues. Trimming left V 5 bases short and J 0 bases short, with 12 bases between. The CDR3 DNA reads as TGCGCCAGCAGAGTAGGACAATATAGCAATCAGCCCCAGCATTTT. The encoded protein is CASRVGQYSNQPQHF.